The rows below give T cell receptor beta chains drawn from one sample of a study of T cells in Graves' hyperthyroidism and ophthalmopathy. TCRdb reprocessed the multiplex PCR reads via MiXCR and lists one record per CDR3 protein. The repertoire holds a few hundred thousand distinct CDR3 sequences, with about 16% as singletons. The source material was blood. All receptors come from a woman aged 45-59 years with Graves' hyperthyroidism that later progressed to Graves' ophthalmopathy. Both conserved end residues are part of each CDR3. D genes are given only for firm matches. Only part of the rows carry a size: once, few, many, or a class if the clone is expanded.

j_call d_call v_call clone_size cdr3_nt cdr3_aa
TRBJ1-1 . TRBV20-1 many TGCAGTGCTAGCGTGGACACATACGAAGCTTTCTTT CSASVDTYEAFF
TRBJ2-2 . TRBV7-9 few TGTGCCAGCAGCCGTGATAGATCCGGGGAGCTGTTTTTT CASSRDRSGELFF
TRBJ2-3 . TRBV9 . TGTGCCAGCAGCGTAGCTTTCGGGAGTTACACAGATACGCAGTATTTT CASSVAFGSYTDTQYF
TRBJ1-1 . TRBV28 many TGTGCCAGCAGTTTCGACGTCCGGGAAGCTTTCTTT CASSFDVREAFF
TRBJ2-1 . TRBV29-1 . TGCAGCGTTGATTCAGGACTTACCCCCGATGAGCAGTTCTTC CSVDSGLTPDEQFF
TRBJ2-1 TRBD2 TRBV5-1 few TGCGCCAGCAGCATCGGCGATAGCGGGTACAATGAGCAGTTCTTC CASSIGDSGYNEQFF
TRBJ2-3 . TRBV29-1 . TGCAGCGTTGCGCCGCCCGGCACAGATACGCAGTATTTT CSVAPPGTDTQYF
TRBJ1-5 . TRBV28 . TGTGCCAGCAGTTTAATGGGTGGGGCGCAGCAGCCCCAGCATTTT CASSLMGGAQQPQHF
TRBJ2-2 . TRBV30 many TGTGCCTGGAGTGTAGGACTGCCGATGGGGGAGCTGTTTTTT CAWSVGLPMGELFF
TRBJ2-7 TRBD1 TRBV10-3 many TGTGCCATCGGGACAGGAACCTACGAGCAGTACTTC CAIGTGTYEQYF
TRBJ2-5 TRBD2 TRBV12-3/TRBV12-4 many TGTGCCAGCAGACCCCCACCGGGACTAGCGGGAGAGAGGCGGGAGACCCAGTACTTC CASRPPPGLAGERRETQYF
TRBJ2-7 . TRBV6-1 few TGTGCCAGCAGCGGACAGACCTTTCCCTACGAGCAGTACTTC CASSGQTFPYEQYF
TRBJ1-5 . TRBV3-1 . TGTGCCAGCAACCGGGAGAGGTATGGCAATCAGCCCCAGCATTTT CASNRERYGNQPQHF
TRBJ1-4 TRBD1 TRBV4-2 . TGTGCCAGCAGCCAACCCACAGGGGGAGGTGGTGAAAAACTGTTTTTT CASSQPTGGGGEKLFF
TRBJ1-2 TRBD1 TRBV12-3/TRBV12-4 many TGTGCCAGCAGTTTAATACGGGACAGTAACTATGGCTACACCTTC CASSLIRDSNYGYTF
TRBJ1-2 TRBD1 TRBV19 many TGTGCCAGTAGTACGATGGTAACCAGGGGACAGTCTAACTATGGCTACACCTTC CASSTMVTRGQSNYGYTF
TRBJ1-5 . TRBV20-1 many TGCAGTGCTAGAGACAGTACGGGTCAGCCCCAGCATTTT CSARDSTGQPQHF
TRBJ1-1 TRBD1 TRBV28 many TGTGCCAGCAGGGAAGGCAGGGGGCGCAGCACTGAAGCTTTCTTT CASREGRGRSTEAFF
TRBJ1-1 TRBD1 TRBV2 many TGTGCCAGCGGGGGACAGAATGAAGCTTTCTTT CASGGQNEAFF
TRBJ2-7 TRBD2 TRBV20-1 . TGCAGTGCTGCCTCGGGGGGGGTGCGCGAGCAGTACTTC CSAASGGVREQYF
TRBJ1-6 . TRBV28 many TGTGCCAGCAGTTTAGGGGGCGTCAGGGCCAATTCACCCCTCCACTTT CASSLGGVRANSPLHF
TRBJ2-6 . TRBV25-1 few TGTGCCAGCAGTGGGGGAGGGGGGCTCGGGGCCAACGTCCTGACTTTC CASSGGGGLGANVLTF
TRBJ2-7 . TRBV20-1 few TGCAGTGCTAGTGTCCCGGGGCGAGATGGCGAGCAGTACTTC CSASVPGRDGEQYF
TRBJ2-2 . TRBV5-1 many TGCGCCAGCAGCTTCGGAAGTTTCACCGGGGAGCTGTTTTTT CASSFGSFTGELFF
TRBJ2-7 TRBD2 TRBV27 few TGTGCCAGCAGCCTTAAGGGGACTACTCCTTACGAGCAGTACTTC CASSLKGTTPYEQYF
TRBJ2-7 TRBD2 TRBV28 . TGTGCCGCGGGACTAGCGGAATCCTACGAGCAGTACTTC CAAGLAESYEQYF
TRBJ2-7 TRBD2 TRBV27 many TGTGCCAGCAGGTTAGCGGGACCCTTCTCGGTGGGGTACTTC CASRLAGPFSVGYF
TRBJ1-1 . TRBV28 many TGTGCCAGCACCTCGGGGACACTTGAAGCTTTCTTT CASTSGTLEAFF
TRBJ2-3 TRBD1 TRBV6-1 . TGTGCCAGCAGTCCCTTTACAGGGGCTAGCACAGATACGCAGTATTTT CASSPFTGASTDTQYF
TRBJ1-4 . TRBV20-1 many TGCAGTGCTAGTGCGGCGGAGAGCATTAATGAAAAACTGTTTTTT CSASAAESINEKLFF
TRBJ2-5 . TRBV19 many TGTGCCAGTAGCCCCCGGACCGCCGGAGTCCAAGAGACCCAGTACTTC CASSPRTAGVQETQYF
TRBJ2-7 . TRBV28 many TGTGCCAGTGGGTCCCCGGGCCTCCAATCCACTTACGAGCAGTACTTC CASGSPGLQSTYEQYF
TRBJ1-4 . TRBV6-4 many TGTGCCAGTAGAGGAGGACACCCCACGAGGGAAAAACTGTTTTTT CASRGGHPTREKLFF
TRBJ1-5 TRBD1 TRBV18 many TGTGCCAGCTCACCAGGACAGGGTATAGCAAATCAGCCCCAGCATTTT CASSPGQGIANQPQHF
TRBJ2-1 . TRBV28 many TGTGCCAGCAGTCCCTGGGAGTCCTCCTACAATGAGCAGTTCTTC CASSPWESSYNEQFF
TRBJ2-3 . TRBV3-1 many TGTGCCAGCAGCCAAGATCCTAGCTTTACAGATACGCAGTATTTT CASSQDPSFTDTQYF
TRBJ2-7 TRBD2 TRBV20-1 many TGCAGTGCTAGATATCCGGTAGCGGGGGACTACGAGCAGTACTTC CSARYPVAGDYEQYF
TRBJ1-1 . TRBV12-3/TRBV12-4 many TGTGCCAGCAGTTTGGACACTCTGCGAGCTTTCTTT CASSLDTLRAFF
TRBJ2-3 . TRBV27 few TGTGCCAGCCGACTCCACTCCACAGATACGCAGTATTTT CASRLHSTDTQYF
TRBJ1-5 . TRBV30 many TGTGCCTGGAGTGTAGGGTCGAGTCAGCCCCAGCATTTT CAWSVGSSQPQHF
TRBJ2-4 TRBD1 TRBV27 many TGTGCCACCTCATCAGGGGGCCAAGCCAAAAACATTCAGTACTTC CATSSGGQAKNIQYF
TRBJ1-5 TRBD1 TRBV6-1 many TGTGCCAGCAGCTCCGGGACAGGGCGCAATCAGCCCCAGCATTTT CASSSGTGRNQPQHF
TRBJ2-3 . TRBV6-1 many TGTGCCAGCAGCGCCGGGACTTTCAGCACAGATACGCAGTATTTT CASSAGTFSTDTQYF
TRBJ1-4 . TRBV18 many TGTGCCAGCTCACCACCGGGGACAACTAATGAAAAACTGTTTTTT CASSPPGTTNEKLFF
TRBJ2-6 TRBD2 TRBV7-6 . TGTGCCAGCAGCTTAATCCTACGCGGGAGAAGCTCTGGGGCCAACGTCCTGACTTTC CASSLILRGRSSGANVLTF
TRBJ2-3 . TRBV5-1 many TGCGCCAGCAGCTTGGCGGAGGGTGGCGGCACAGATACGCAGTATTTT CASSLAEGGGTDTQYF
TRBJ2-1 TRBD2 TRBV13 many TGTGCCAGCAGGGGCGGTAGCGGGAGTAGTGCCAATGAGCAGTTCTTC CASRGGSGSSANEQFF
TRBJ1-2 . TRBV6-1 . TGTGCCAGTACTACCCTGCCTAATTGGGGGTATGGCTACACCTTC CASTTLPNWGYGYTF
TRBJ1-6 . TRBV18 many TGTGCCAGCTCACCGGGCCAGAACTCACCCCTCCACTTT CASSPGQNSPLHF
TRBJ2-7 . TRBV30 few TGTGCCTGGAGTAGGGGTTCAAACGAGCAGTACTTC CAWSRGSNEQYF
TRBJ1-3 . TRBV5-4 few TGTGCCAGCAGCTTGGTTTCAGGGCCAAGAAACACCATATATTTT CASSLVSGPRNTIYF
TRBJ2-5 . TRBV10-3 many TGTGCCATCAGTGAGAGTGGGGCTTCAGAGACCCAGTACTTC CAISESGASETQYF
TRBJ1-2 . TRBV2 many TGTGCCAGCATGTCGGGGTACACCTATGGCTACACCTTC CASMSGYTYGYTF
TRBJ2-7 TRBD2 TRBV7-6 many TGTGCCAGCAGCCCCGGACTAGCGGTCGACGAGCAGTACTTC CASSPGLAVDEQYF
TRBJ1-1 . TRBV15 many TGTGCCACCAGCCCGGGGTTGCCCACTGAAGCTTTCTTT CATSPGLPTEAFF